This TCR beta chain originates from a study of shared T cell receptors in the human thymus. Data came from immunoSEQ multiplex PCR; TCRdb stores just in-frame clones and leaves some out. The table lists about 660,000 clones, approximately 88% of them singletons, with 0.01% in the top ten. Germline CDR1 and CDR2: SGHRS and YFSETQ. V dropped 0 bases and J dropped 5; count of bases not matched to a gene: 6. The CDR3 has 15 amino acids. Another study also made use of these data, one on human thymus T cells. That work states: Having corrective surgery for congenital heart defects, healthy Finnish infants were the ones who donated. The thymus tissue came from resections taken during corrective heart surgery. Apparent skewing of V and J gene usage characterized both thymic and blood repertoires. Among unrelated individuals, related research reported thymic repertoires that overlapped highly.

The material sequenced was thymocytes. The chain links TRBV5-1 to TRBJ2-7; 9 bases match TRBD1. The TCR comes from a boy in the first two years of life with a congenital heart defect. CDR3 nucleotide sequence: TGCGCCAGCAGCTTGGTGGGGACAGGGAAACACGAGCAGTACTTC. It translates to CASSLVGTGKHEQYF.